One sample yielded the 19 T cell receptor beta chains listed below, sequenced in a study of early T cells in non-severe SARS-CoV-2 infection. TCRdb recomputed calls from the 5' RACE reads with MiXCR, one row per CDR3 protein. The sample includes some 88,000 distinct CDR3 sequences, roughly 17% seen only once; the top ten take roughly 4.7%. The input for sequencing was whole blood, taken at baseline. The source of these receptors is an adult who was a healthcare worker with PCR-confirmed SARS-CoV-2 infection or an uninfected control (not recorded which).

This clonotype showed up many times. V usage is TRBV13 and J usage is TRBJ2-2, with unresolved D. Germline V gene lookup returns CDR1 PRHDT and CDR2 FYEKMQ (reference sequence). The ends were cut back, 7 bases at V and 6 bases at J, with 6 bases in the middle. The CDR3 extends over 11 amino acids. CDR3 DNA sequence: TGTGCCAGCACGTCGGCCGGGGAGCTGTTTTTT. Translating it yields CASTSAGELFF.

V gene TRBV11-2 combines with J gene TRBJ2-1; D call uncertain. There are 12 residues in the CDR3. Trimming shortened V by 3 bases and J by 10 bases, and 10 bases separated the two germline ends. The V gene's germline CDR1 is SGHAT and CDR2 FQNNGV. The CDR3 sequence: CASSFRLGEQFF. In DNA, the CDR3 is TGTGCCAGCAGCTTCCGGCTAGGGGAGCAGTTCTTC. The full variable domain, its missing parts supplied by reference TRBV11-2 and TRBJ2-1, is EAGVAQSPRYKIIEKRQSVAFWCNPISGHATLYWYQQILGQGPKLLIQFQNNGVVDDSQLPKDRFSAERLKGVDSTLKIQPAKLEDSAVYLCASSFRLGEQFFGPGTRLTVL.

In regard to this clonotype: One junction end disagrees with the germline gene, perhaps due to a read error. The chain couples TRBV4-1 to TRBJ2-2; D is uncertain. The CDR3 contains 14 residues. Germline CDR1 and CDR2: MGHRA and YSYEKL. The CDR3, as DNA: TGCGCCAGCAGCCCTGGTTTGAACTCCGGGGAGCTGTTTTTT. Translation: CASSPGLNSGELFF.

The CDR3 DNA sequence: TGTGCCAGCATCCCGACAGGTAGCACTGAAGCTTTCTTT. It translates to CASIPTGSTEAFF. The genes are TRBV6-5 and TRBJ1-1, with D tentatively TRBD1 (6 bases). CDR1 and CDR2 from the germline V gene are MNHEY and SVGAGI. The CDR3 consists of 13 residues. V lost 7 bases, J lost 4 bases, and 13 bases lay in between.

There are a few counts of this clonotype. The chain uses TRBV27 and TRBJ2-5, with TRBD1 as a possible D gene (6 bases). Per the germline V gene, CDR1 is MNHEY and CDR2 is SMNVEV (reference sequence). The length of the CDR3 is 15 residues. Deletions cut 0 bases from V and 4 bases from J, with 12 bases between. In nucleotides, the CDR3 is TGTGCCAGCAGTTTATCCGGGCAGGGGCGAGAGACCCAGTACTTC. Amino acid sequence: CASSLSGQGRETQYF.

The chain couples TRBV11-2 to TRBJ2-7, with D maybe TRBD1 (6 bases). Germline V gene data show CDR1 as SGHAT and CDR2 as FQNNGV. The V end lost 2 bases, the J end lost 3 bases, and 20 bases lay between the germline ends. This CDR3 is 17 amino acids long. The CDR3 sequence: CASSLLLGASGSYEQYF. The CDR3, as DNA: TGTGCCAGCAGCTTATTATTGGGGGCCAGCGGAAGCTACGAGCAGTACTTC.

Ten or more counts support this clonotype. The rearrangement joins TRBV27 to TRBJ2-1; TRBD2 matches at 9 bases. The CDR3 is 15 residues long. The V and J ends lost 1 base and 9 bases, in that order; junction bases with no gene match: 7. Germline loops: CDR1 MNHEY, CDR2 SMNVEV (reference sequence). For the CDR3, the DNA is TGTGCCAGCAGTTTATTGTCTAGCGGGATGGGTGAGCAGTTCTTC. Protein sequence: CASSLLSSGMGEQFF.

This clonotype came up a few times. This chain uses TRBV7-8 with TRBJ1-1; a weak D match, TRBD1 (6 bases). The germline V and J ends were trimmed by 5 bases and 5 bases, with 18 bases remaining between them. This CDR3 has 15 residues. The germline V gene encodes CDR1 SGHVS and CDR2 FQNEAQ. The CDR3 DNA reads TGTGCCAGCAGCCGAGAGGGGGTCCAGAGGACTGAAGCTTTCTTT. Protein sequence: CASSREGVQRTEAFF.

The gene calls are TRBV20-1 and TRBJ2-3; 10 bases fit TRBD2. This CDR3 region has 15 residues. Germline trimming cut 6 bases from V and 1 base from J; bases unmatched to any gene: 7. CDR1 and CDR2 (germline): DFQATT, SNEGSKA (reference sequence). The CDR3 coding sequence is TGCAGTGCAACCCAGCGGGAGGGCCGCACAGATACGCAGTATTTT. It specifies CSATQREGRTDTQYF.

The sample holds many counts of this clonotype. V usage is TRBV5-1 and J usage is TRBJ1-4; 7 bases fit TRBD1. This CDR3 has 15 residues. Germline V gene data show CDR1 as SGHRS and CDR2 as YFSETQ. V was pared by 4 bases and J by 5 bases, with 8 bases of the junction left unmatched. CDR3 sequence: CASSGSGTDNEKLFF. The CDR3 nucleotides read TGCGCCAGCAGCGGTTCCGGGACAGACAATGAAAAACTGTTTTTT.

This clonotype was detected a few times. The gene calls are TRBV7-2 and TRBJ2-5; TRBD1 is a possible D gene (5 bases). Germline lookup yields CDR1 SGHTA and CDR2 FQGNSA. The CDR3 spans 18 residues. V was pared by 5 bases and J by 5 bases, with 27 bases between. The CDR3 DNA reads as TGTGCCAGCAGCGATCAGCTCTCTGAAGGGGCGCGGCGCGAGACCCAGTACTTC. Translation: CASSDQLSEGARRETQYF.

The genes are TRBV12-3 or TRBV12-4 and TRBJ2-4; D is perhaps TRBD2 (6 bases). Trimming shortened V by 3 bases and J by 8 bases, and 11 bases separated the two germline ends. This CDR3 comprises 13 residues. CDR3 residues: CASSLGRGYIQYF. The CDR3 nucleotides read TGTGCCAGCAGTTTGGGTCGGGGGTACATTCAGTACTTC.

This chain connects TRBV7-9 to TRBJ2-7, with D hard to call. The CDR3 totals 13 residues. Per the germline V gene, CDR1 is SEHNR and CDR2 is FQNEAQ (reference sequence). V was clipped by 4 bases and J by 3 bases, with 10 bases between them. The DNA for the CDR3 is TGTGCCAGCAGCTCCTTAGACAACTACGAGCAGTACTTC. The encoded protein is CASSSLDNYEQYF. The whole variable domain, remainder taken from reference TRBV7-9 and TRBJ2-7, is DTGVSQNPRHKITKRGQNVTFRCDPISEHNRLYWYRQTLGQGPEFLTYFQNEAQLEKSRLLSDRFSAERPKGSFSTLEIQRTEQGDSAMYLCASSSLDNYEQYFGPGTRLTVT.

Here the CDR3 DNA reads TGTGCCAGCAGTTACTCCCCCGGGGGCGATAATTCACCCCTCCACTTT. This translates into CASSYSPGGDNSPLHF. The chain employs TRBV6-5 and TRBJ1-6; D is perhaps TRBD1 (6 bases). This CDR3 comprises 16 residues. The germline V and J ends were trimmed by 0 bases and 5 bases, with 11 bases remaining between them. The V gene's germline CDR1 is MNHEY and CDR2 SVGAGI.

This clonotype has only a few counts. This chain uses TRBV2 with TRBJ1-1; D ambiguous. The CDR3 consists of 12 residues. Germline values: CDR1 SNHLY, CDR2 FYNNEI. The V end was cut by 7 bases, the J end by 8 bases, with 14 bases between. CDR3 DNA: TGTGCCAGCATGTCGTGGCGGAGAGAAGCTTTCTTT. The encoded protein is CASMSWRREAFF.

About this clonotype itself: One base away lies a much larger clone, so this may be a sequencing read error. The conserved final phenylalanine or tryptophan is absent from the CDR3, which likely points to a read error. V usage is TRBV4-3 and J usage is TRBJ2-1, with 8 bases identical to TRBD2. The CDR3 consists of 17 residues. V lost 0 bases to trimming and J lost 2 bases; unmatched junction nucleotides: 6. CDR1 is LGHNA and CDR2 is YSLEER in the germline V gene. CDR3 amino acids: CASSQDLAAGAYNEQFL. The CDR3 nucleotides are TGCGCCAGCAGCCAAGATTTGGCAGCGGGAGCCTACAATGAGCAGTTCCTC.

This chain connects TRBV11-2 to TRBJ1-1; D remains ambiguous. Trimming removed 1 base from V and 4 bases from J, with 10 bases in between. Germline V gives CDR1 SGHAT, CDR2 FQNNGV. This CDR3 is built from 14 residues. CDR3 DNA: TGTGCCAGCAGCTTAGGTCCGGGAATCACTGAAGCTTTCTTT. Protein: CASSLGPGITEAFF.

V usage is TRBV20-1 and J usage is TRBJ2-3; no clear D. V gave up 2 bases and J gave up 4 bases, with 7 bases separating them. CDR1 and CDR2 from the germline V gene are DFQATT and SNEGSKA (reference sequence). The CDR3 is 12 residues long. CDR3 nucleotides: TGCAGTGCTAGACGTGTGGCAGATACGCAGTATTTT. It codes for CSARRVADTQYF.

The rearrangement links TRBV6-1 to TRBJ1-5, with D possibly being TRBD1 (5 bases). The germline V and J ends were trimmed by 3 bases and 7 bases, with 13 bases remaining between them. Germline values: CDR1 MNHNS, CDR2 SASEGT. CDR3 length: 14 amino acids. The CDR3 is CASSEGVSSQPQHF. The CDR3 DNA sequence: TGTGCCAGCAGTGAGGGGGTTTCCAGCCAGCCCCAGCATTTT.